A selection of T cell receptor beta chains follows, all from one sample in a study of T cell responses to AZD1222 COVID-19 vaccine. Clones were read by immunoSEQ multiplex PCR, and TCRdb kept only the in-frame ones, dropping some. The data hold roughly 140,000 clones, with roughly 93% observed a single time. The sample consisted of peripheral blood, taken 28 days after the second AZD1222 dose. Receptors were obtained from an adult who received the AZD1222 COVID-19 vaccine. CDR3s include the opening cysteine and the closing phenylalanine or tryptophan. Each record gives: CDR3 protein, CDR3 DNA, D gene, J gene, V gene, clone size. The D gene is left open where the match is weak. Clone sizes are given selectively: once, few, many, or a class where the clone is expanded.

cdr3_aa: CASSPDRASYEQYF
cdr3_nt: TGCGCCAGCAGCCCGGACAGGGCCTCCTACGAGCAGTACTTC
d_call: TRBD1
j_call: TRBJ2-7
v_call: TRBV4-1
clone_size: once

cdr3_aa: CASSTGLAPDTQYF
cdr3_nt: TGTGCCAGCAGCACCGGACTAGCGCCAGATACGCAGTATTTT
d_call: TRBD2
j_call: TRBJ2-3
v_call: TRBV7-3
clone_size: NA

cdr3_aa: CAWSDGTGPGNTIYF
cdr3_nt: TGTGCCTGGAGTGACGGGACAGGGCCTGGAAACACCATATATTTT
d_call: TRBD1
j_call: TRBJ1-3
v_call: TRBV30
clone_size: NA

cdr3_aa: CASSQGQGARGQPQHF
cdr3_nt: TGTGCCAGCAGCCAAGGGCAGGGGGCGCGAGGTCAGCCCCAGCATTTT
d_call: TRBD1
j_call: TRBJ1-5
v_call: TRBV3-1/TRBV3-2
clone_size: NA

cdr3_aa: CASGEDRSWYTEAFF
cdr3_nt: TGTGCCAGTGGAGAGGACAGGTCATGGTACACTGAAGCTTTCTTT
d_call: TRBD1
j_call: TRBJ1-1
v_call: TRBV19
clone_size: NA

cdr3_aa: CASRRQVWGNTEAFF
cdr3_nt: TGTGCCAGCAGACGACAGGTGTGGGGAAACACTGAAGCTTTCTTT
d_call: NA
j_call: TRBJ1-1
v_call: TRBV6-5
clone_size: NA

cdr3_aa: CASSSRGTGPHGYTF
cdr3_nt: TGTGCCAGCAGCTCCCGTGGGACAGGGCCACATGGCTACACCTTC
d_call: TRBD1
j_call: TRBJ1-2
v_call: TRBV6-6
clone_size: NA

cdr3_aa: CASSSGRVGTQYF
cdr3_nt: TGTGCCAGCAGCTCCGGACGTGTCGGGACGCAGTATTTT
d_call: NA
j_call: TRBJ2-3
v_call: TRBV11-3
clone_size: NA

cdr3_aa: CASNPGGAYGYTF
cdr3_nt: TGTGCCAGCAACCCGGGGGGGGCCTATGGCTACACCTTC
d_call: NA
j_call: TRBJ1-2
v_call: TRBV9
clone_size: NA

cdr3_aa: CASNPPRETNTEAFF
cdr3_nt: TGTGCCAGTAACCCCCCGCGGGAAACGAACACTGAAGCTTTCTTT
d_call: NA
j_call: TRBJ1-1
v_call: TRBV19
clone_size: NA

cdr3_aa: CASSLFAFFGQASTDTQYF
cdr3_nt: TGTGCCAGCAGCTTATTTGCCTTTTTCGGTCAGGCCAGCACAGATACGCAGTATTTT
d_call: NA
j_call: TRBJ2-3
v_call: TRBV7-9
clone_size: NA

cdr3_aa: CASRGQGPQPQHF
cdr3_nt: TGTGCCAGCCGCGGACAGGGCCCCCAGCCCCAGCATTTT
d_call: TRBD1
j_call: TRBJ1-5
v_call: TRBV6-5
clone_size: NA

cdr3_aa: CASSLEQGGSPLHF
cdr3_nt: TGTGCCAGCAGCTTGGAGCAGGGAGGTTCACCCCTCCACTTT
d_call: NA
j_call: TRBJ1-6
v_call: TRBV7-9
clone_size: few

cdr3_aa: CASSHRVGVVHEQYF
cdr3_nt: TGTGCCAGCAGCCACAGAGTTGGTGTCGTCCACGAGCAGTACTTC
d_call: NA
j_call: TRBJ2-7
v_call: TRBV4-2
clone_size: NA

cdr3_aa: CASSYTGTGIYNEQFF
cdr3_nt: TGTGCCAGCAGTTATACCGGGACAGGGATCTACAATGAGCAGTTCTTC
d_call: TRBD1
j_call: TRBJ2-1
v_call: TRBV6-5
clone_size: NA

cdr3_aa: CANSLARGRNSPLHF
cdr3_nt: TGTGCCAACAGCTTAGCCAGGGGGCGGAATTCACCCCTCCACTTT
d_call: TRBD1
j_call: TRBJ1-6
v_call: TRBV7-2
clone_size: NA

cdr3_aa: CASGRTATNEKLFF
cdr3_nt: TGTGCCAGCGGCAGGACAGCAACTAATGAAAAACTGTTTTTT
d_call: NA
j_call: TRBJ1-4
v_call: TRBV25-1
clone_size: once

cdr3_aa: CASSEALGDLNTEAFF
cdr3_nt: TGTGCCAGCAGTGAAGCGCTTGGGGACCTGAACACTGAAGCTTTCTTT
d_call: NA
j_call: TRBJ1-1
v_call: TRBV2
clone_size: NA

cdr3_aa: CASSLSDRRPYEQYF
cdr3_nt: TGTGCCAGCAGCCTTTCGGACAGGCGACCGTACGAGCAGTACTTC
d_call: TRBD1
j_call: TRBJ2-7
v_call: TRBV3-1/TRBV3-2
clone_size: NA

cdr3_aa: CASTFMEMNTEAFF
cdr3_nt: TGTGCCAGCACTTTTATGGAAATGAACACTGAAGCTTTCTTT
d_call: NA
j_call: TRBJ1-1
v_call: TRBV2
clone_size: few

cdr3_aa: CAISESSMGQGGEQYF
cdr3_nt: TGTGCCATCAGTGAGTCGAGTATGGGACAGGGAGGCGAGCAGTACTTC
d_call: TRBD1
j_call: TRBJ2-7
v_call: TRBV10-3
clone_size: few